A single sample gave rise to the 17 T cell receptor beta chains below, sequenced in a study of T cells in Graves' hyperthyroidism and ophthalmopathy. Using RNA transcripts as the source, TCR beta CDR3 regions were amplified. The HTBI set primed first-round TCR CDR3 RT-PCR. TCRdb reanalysed the multiplex PCR reads using MiXCR and keeps one entry per CDR3 protein. This table holds roughly 550,000 distinct CDR3 sequences, about 16% found once. Sequencing used blood. The origin of the receptors is a woman aged 30 to 39 with Graves' ophthalmopathy.

This clonotype occurred a few times. Just one base apart from a much larger clone, this may be a read error. The chain has TRBV30 and TRBJ1-5; D is uncertain. V was clipped by 2 bases and J by 2 bases, with 7 bases between them. CDR1 and CDR2 from the germline V gene are GTSNPN and SVGIG (reference sequence). The CDR3 covers 13 residues. CDR3 region: CAWSHRGNQPQHF. The DNA for the CDR3 is TGTGCCTGGAGTCATAGGGGCAATCAGCCCCAGCATTTT.

Ten or more counts support this clonotype. The chain employs TRBV28 and TRBJ2-1, with 10 bases matching TRBD2. The junction had 7 bases not matched to a gene; V was cut back by 6 bases and J by 5 bases. The CDR3 sequence is 15 residues long. The germline V gene encodes CDR1 MDHEN and CDR2 SYDVKM. The DNA for the CDR3 is TGTGCCAGCAGACGCCTAGCGGGAGTAAACAATGAGCAGTTCTTC. This encodes CASRRLAGVNNEQFF.

This clonotype was found a few times. The V call is TRBV20-1, the J call TRBJ2-1, with D tentatively TRBD1 or TRBD2 (5 bases each). The CDR3 spans 11 residues. Trimming took 3 bases from V and 10 from J, leaving 10 bases between them. CDR1 and CDR2 (germline): DFQATT, SNEGSKA (reference sequence). CDR3 protein: CSASPRGEQFF. In nucleotides, the CDR3 is TGCAGTGCTAGCCCTCGGGGCGAGCAGTTCTTC.

A word on this clonotype: A clone one base away is much larger, so this may be a read error. The chain links TRBV7-8 to TRBJ2-5; no firm D call. V was trimmed by 5 bases and J by 9 bases, leaving 13 bases between them. Germline V CDR1 and CDR2: SGHVS, FQNEAQ. This CDR3 has 12 amino acids. CDR3: CASSNIREAQYF. The CDR3 DNA sequence: TGTGCCAGCAGCAACATCCGTGAGGCCCAGTACTTC. Together with reference TRBV7-8 and TRBJ2-5, the CDR3 gives the full variable domain: GAGVSQSPRYKVAKRGQDVALRCDPISGHVSLFWYQQALGQGPEFLTYFQNEAQLDKSGLPSDRFFAERPEGSVSTLKIQRTQQEDSAVYLCASSNIREAQYFGPGTRLLVL.

This clonotype was seen at least ten times. The V gene is TRBV7-3, the J gene TRBJ2-7, with D possibly TRBD2 on 6 matching bases. V shed 3 bases and J shed 6 bases, with 9 bases lying between them. Germline assignment: CDR1 SGHTA and CDR2 FQGTGA. CDR3 length: 12 residues. CDR3 sequence reads: CASSFGGGEQYF. CDR3 sequence (DNA): TGTGCCAGCAGCTTCGGGGGTGGCGAGCAGTACTTC.

V gene TRBV14 combines with J gene TRBJ2-1, with 15 nucleotides matching TRBD2. V was pared by 4 bases and J by 4 bases, with 5 bases of the junction left unmatched. Germline V CDR1 and CDR2: SGHDN, FVKESK. The CDR3 length is 17 residues. The CDR3 here is CASSPSGLAGGYNEQFF. The DNA for the CDR3 is TGTGCCAGCAGCCCAAGTGGACTAGCGGGAGGGTACAATGAGCAGTTCTTC. The variable domain in full, with the rest retrieved from reference TRBV14 and TRBJ2-1, is EAGVTQFPSHSVIEKGQTVTLRCDPISGHDNLYWYRRVMGKEIKFLLHFVKESKQDESGMPNNRFLAERTGGTYSTLKVQPAELEDSGVYFCASSPSGLAGGYNEQFFGPGTRLTVL.

This clonotype has more than one count but fewer than ten. The V gene is TRBV29-1, the J gene TRBJ2-1; D is ambiguous. The CDR3 sequence is 14 residues long. The germline gives CDR1 SQVTM, CDR2 ANQGSEA. With 5 bases removed from V and 0 bases from J, the gap between germline ends came to 11 bases. CDR3 sequence: CSVLGGRSYNEQFF. As DNA, the CDR3 is TGCAGCGTTTTGGGCGGACGCTCCTACAATGAGCAGTTCTTC.

This clonotype has more than one count but fewer than ten. The chain has TRBV5-6 and TRBJ2-7, with D possibly TRBD2 on 5 matching bases. The V end lost 4 bases, the J end lost 2 bases, and 16 bases lay between the germline ends. Germline values: CDR1 SGHDT, CDR2 YYEEEE. There are 15 residues in the CDR3. CDR3: CASSPEAEQTYEQYF. The CDR3 DNA follows: TGTGCCAGCAGCCCCGAAGCGGAACAGACCTACGAGCAGTACTTC.

This clonotype was observed a handful of times. The V call is TRBV4-2, the J call TRBJ2-7; 7 nucleotides match TRBD1. The CDR3 sequence is 16 residues long. Germline V gene data show CDR1 as LGHNA and CDR2 as YNFKEQ. V shed 1 base, J shed 2 bases, and the junction held 8 bases outside the gene matches. CDR3 in DNA: TGTGCCAGCAGCCAAGCCTCGGGACAGATTCCCTACGAGCAGTACTTC. Protein product: CASSQASGQIPYEQYF.

This sequence joins TRBV6-1 and TRBJ2-3; D may be TRBD2 (6 bases). The V end lost 5 bases, the J end lost 2 bases, and 11 bases lay between the germline ends. The CDR3 consists of 14 residues. Looked up from germline, CDR1 is MNHNS and CDR2 is SASEGT. DNA for the CDR3: TGTGCCAGCAGTCGCCGGGGGACCACAGATACGCAGTATTTT. Translated, it gives CASSRRGTTDTQYF.

The chain couples TRBV4-1 to TRBJ1-1, with D perhaps TRBD1 (6 bases). The CDR3 covers 18 residues. CDR1 is MGHRA and CDR2 is YSYEKL in the germline V gene. Trimming stripped 1 base from V and 3 bases from J, with 21 bases between. CDR3 nucleotide sequence: TGCGCCAGCAGCCAAGGCCTAAGGGGGGGATTTCCGGACACTGAAGCTTTCTTT. Its protein product is CASSQGLRGGFPDTEAFF.

This clonotype has ten or more counts. The V and J genes are TRBV20-1 and TRBJ1-1; D may be TRBD1 (6 bases). V was cut by 5 bases and J by 1 base, with 17 bases left in between. This CDR3 has 15 amino acids. The germline V gene has CDR1 DFQATT and CDR2 SNEGSKA (reference sequence). The CDR3 sequence: CSAPDTGTQNTEAFF. As DNA, the CDR3 is TGCAGTGCTCCTGACACCGGGACACAGAACACTGAAGCTTTCTTT.

A word on this clonotype: A much larger clone lies one base from this, so it may be a read error. This rearrangement joins TRBV28 to TRBJ2-2; 11 positions agree with TRBD2. CDR3 length equals 17 residues. The junction had 10 bases not matched to a gene; V was cut back by 4 bases and J by 6 bases. Germline CDR1 reads MDHEN; CDR2 reads SYDVKM. The CDR3 bases are TGTGCCAGCAGTTCCACCGTACTAGCGGGAGTCGCCGGGGAGCTGTTTTTT. Translation gives CASSSTVLAGVAGELFF.

This clonotype appeared a few times. The CDR3 region is CANSLRGRGDTQYF. In DNA, the CDR3 is TGTGCCAACTCACTCAGGGGCCGGGGAGATACGCAGTATTTT. The V and J genes are TRBV2 and TRBJ2-3; D possibly corresponds to TRBD1 (6 bases). The CDR3 length is 14 residues. V dropped 10 bases and J dropped 5 bases, with 19 bases sitting between them. Per germline, CDR1 SNHLY and CDR2 FYNNEI.

There are a few counts of this clonotype. The chain couples TRBV10-3 to TRBJ2-3; D might be TRBD2 (7 bases). This CDR3 is built from 14 residues. V shed 10 bases and J shed 2 bases, with 16 bases lying between them. CDR1 is ENHRY, CDR2 SYGVKD, per germline. CDR3 nucleotides: TGTGCCACCGGGGGCGGGAGTGCCACAGATACGCAGTATTTT. It specifies CATGGGSATDTQYF.

This clonotype has only a few counts. The chain joins TRBV4-3 to TRBJ2-1; D may be TRBD2 (5 bases). V was shortened by 0 bases and J by 0 bases, with 15 bases between the two germline ends. CDR1 LGHNA and CDR2 YSLEER come from the germline V gene. The CDR3 spans 18 residues. The CDR3 region is CASSQEGPGMSSYNEQFF. The CDR3 region has the DNA TGCGCCAGCAGCCAAGAAGGTCCCGGGATGAGCTCCTACAATGAGCAGTTCTTC.

This clonotype was counted at least ten times. The rearrangement uses TRBV30 and TRBJ2-7, with 9 bases matching TRBD1. The germline V gene encodes CDR1 GTSNPN and CDR2 SVGIG (reference sequence). The CDR3 sequence is 14 residues long. V shed 0 bases and J 9 bases; nucleotides not matched to a gene: 9. The CDR3, as DNA: TGTGCCTGGAGTGTATCGGGACAGGGTATGTGGCAGTACTTC. Translation gives CAWSVSGQGMWQYF.